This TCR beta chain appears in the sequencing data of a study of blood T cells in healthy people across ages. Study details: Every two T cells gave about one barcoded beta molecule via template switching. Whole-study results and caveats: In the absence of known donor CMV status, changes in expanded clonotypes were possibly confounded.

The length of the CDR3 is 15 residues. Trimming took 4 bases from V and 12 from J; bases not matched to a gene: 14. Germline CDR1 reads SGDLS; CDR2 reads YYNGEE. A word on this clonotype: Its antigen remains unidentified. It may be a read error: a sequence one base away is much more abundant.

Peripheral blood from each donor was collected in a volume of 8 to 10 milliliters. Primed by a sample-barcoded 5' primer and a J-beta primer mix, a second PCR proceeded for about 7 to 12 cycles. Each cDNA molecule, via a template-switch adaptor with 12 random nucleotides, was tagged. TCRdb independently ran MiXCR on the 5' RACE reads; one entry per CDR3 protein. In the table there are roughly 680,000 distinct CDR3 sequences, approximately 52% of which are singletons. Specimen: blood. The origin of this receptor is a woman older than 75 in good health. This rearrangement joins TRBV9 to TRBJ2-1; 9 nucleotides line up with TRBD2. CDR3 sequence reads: CASSLMGLASHGQFF. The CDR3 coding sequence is TGTGCCAGCAGCCTAATGGGACTAGCATCCCATGGGCAGTTCTTC.